The 15 T cell receptor beta chains below come from one sample, sequenced in a study of blood T cells in healthy people across ages. A J-beta primer mix and a sample-barcoded 5' primer were used in a second PCR of roughly 6 to 12 cycles. TCRdb reprocessed the 5' RACE reads via MiXCR and lists one record per CDR3 protein. The sample lists approximately 800,000 distinct CDR3 sequences, around 36% occurring once. The specimen was blood. The receptors come from a young man in good health.

The genes are TRBV12-3 or TRBV12-4 and TRBJ1-1; no definite D call. This CDR3 region has 14 residues. V was shortened by 6 bases and J by 2 bases, with 13 bases between the two germline ends. The CDR3 DNA sequence: TGTGCCAGCAGCCTAGGACTCAAAAACACTGAAGCTTTCTTT. This translates into CASSLGLKNTEAFF.

This sequence joins TRBV4-3 and TRBJ2-5, with TRBD2 as a possible D gene (6 bases). The J call may not be correct, given that the DNA end is closer to TRBJ2-7. The germline V gene encodes CDR1 LGHNA and CDR2 YSLEER. The CDR3 has 16 amino acids. CDR3 nucleotide sequence: TGCGCCAGCAGCCAAGAGGAGGGCTATCAACATTACGAGCAGTACTTC. Its protein is CASSQEEGYQHYEQYF.

The chain has TRBV28 and TRBJ2-1; perhaps D is TRBD1 or TRBD2 (5 bases each). CDR1 and CDR2 (germline): MDHEN, SYDVKM. Trimming took 8 bases from V and 4 from J, leaving 18 bases between them. CDR3 length: 15 residues. This CDR3 reads CASAALGRTYNEQFF. In DNA, the CDR3 is TGTGCCAGCGCCGCTCTGGGACGGACTTACAATGAGCAGTTCTTC.

There are a few counts of this clonotype. This chain links TRBV12-3 or TRBV12-4 with TRBJ1-2, with unresolved D. Trimming removed 5 bases from V and 5 bases from J, with 6 bases in between. This CDR3 is 11 amino acids long. The CDR3 bases are TGTGCCAGCAGTAACCGGTATGGCTACACCTTC. The encoded protein is CASSNRYGYTF.

The chain links TRBV28 to TRBJ1-1, with 8 bases matching TRBD1. Germline V CDR1 and CDR2: MDHEN, SYDVKM. Trimming removed 7 bases from V and 1 base from J; junction bases left unmatched: 11. CDR3 length equals 16 residues. CDR3 nucleotides: TGTGCCAGCAACCGAACTCCGGGACAGGAGAACACTGAAGCTTTCTTT. Protein sequence: CASNRTPGQENTEAFF.

Only a few counts were recorded for this clonotype. The CDR3 DNA sequence: TGCAGTGCCATAACAGGGGGCGTTTGGAATCAGCCCCAGCATTTT. Amino acids: CSAITGGVWNQPQHF. The rearrangement uses TRBV20-1 and TRBJ1-5; 9 nucleotides align to TRBD1. The CDR3 consists of 15 residues. Germline loops: CDR1 DFQATT, CDR2 SNEGSKA (reference sequence). With V trimmed by 6 bases and J by 4 bases, 10 bases remained unmatched.

In this sample, this clonotype turned up many times. The chain carries TRBV5-5 and TRBJ1-5; D call uncertain. CDR1 and CDR2 (germline): SGHKS, YYEKEE (reference sequence). The CDR3 is 15 amino acids. The V end was cut by 3 bases, the J end by 6 bases, with 16 bases between. Written as DNA, the CDR3 is TGTGCCAGCAGCTGGGAGGGTATTGCGACTCAGCCCCAGCATTTT. It encodes CASSWEGIATQPQHF.

Points on this clonotype: This may arise from a read error, as a much more abundant clone is one base away. The chain is built from TRBV7-8 and TRBJ2-4; the match to TRBD1 covers 7 bases. The end of the DNA aligns better with TRBJ2-7, so the J call may be wrong. Germline assignment: CDR1 SGHVS and CDR2 FQNEAQ. The CDR3 consists of 14 residues. CDR3 loop: CASSARDRVYEQYF. CDR3 bases: TGTGCCAGCAGCGCCCGGGACAGAGTCTACGAGCAGTACTTC.

The rearrangement uses TRBV7-9 and TRBJ2-3; TRBD2 agrees at 12 bases. Germline assignment: CDR1 SEHNR and CDR2 FQNEAQ (reference sequence). The CDR3 is 18 amino acids. The V and J ends lost 5 bases and 0 bases, in that order; junction bases with no gene match: 9. The CDR3 nucleotides are TGTGCCAGCAGCCTCCTAGCGGGGGGGCTTCCTAGCACAGATACGCAGTATTTT. Its protein is CASSLLAGGLPSTDTQYF. Complete variable domain (other parts from reference TRBV7-9 and TRBJ2-3): DTGVSQNPRHKITKRGQNVTFRCDPISEHNRLYWYRQTLGQGPEFLTYFQNEAQLEKSRLLSDRFSAERPKGSFSTLEIQRTEQGDSAMYLCASSLLAGGLPSTDTQYFGPGTRLTVL.

The chain recombines TRBV29-1 with TRBJ1-1, with D uncertain. The V gene lost 0 bases and the J gene lost 9 bases, with 20 bases spanning the gap. The V gene's germline CDR1 is SQVTM and CDR2 ANQGSEA. CDR3 length: 15 amino acids. CDR3 nucleotide sequence: TGCAGCGTTGAAGATCAAAGGTGGAGGGCCGGGAAAGCTTTCTTT. It encodes CSVEDQRWRAGKAFF.

The chain employs TRBV4-3 and TRBJ2-7; no clear D. Between the trimmed V and J ends, which lost 1 base and 2 bases, there was a span of 9 bases. Per the germline V gene, CDR1 is LGHNA and CDR2 is YSLEER. This CDR3 is 14 amino acids long. In nucleotides, the CDR3 is TGCGCCAGCAGCCAAGCCGGGCTTCCCTACGAGCAGTACTTC. Its translation: CASSQAGLPYEQYF.

Remarks on this clonotype: This could be a read error, since a much larger clone is one nucleotide away. The chain joins TRBV20-1 to TRBJ1-2, with 7 positions matching TRBD1. Germline loops: CDR1 DFQATT, CDR2 SNEGSKA (reference sequence). The CDR3 is made up of 15 amino acids. The CDR3 sequence: CRARGPTGANYGYTF. The CDR3 DNA sequence: TGCAGAGCTAGAGGCCCCACAGGGGCTAACTATGGCTACACCTTC.

This clonotype appeared a few times. This chain connects TRBV4-2 to TRBJ2-3; 10 nucleotides match TRBD2. The CDR3 spans 17 residues. The germline V gene encodes CDR1 LGHNA and CDR2 YNFKEQ. Unmatched junction bases numbered 6, after V lost 0 bases and J lost 3 bases. The CDR3 loop is CASSQDGWTSGTDTQYF. CDR3 nucleotides: TGTGCCAGCAGCCAAGACGGCTGGACTAGCGGAACAGATACGCAGTATTTT.

The gene calls are TRBV7-9 and TRBJ2-1; D perhaps matches TRBD1 (8 bases). From germline, CDR1 is SEHNR and CDR2 FQNEAQ (reference sequence). This CDR3 has 14 residues. The V and J ends lost 5 bases and 7 bases respectively, with 15 bases between them. The CDR3 coding sequence is TGTGCCAGCAGCGCCGACAGGGGAGGGAATGAGCAGTTCTTC. This encodes CASSADRGGNEQFF. The whole variable domain, filled in from reference TRBV7-9 and TRBJ2-1, reads DTGVSQNPRHKITKRGQNVTFRCDPISEHNRLYWYRQTLGQGPEFLTYFQNEAQLEKSRLLSDRFSAERPKGSFSTLEIQRTEQGDSAMYLCASSADRGGNEQFFGPGTRLTVL.

V and J are TRBV12-3 or TRBV12-4 and TRBJ1-1; no clear D gene. V lost 7 bases and J lost 1, with 7 bases in between. This CDR3 contains 12 residues. The CDR3 DNA is TGTGCCAGCAACCTAGGGAACACTGAAGCTTTCTTT. Translating it yields CASNLGNTEAFF.